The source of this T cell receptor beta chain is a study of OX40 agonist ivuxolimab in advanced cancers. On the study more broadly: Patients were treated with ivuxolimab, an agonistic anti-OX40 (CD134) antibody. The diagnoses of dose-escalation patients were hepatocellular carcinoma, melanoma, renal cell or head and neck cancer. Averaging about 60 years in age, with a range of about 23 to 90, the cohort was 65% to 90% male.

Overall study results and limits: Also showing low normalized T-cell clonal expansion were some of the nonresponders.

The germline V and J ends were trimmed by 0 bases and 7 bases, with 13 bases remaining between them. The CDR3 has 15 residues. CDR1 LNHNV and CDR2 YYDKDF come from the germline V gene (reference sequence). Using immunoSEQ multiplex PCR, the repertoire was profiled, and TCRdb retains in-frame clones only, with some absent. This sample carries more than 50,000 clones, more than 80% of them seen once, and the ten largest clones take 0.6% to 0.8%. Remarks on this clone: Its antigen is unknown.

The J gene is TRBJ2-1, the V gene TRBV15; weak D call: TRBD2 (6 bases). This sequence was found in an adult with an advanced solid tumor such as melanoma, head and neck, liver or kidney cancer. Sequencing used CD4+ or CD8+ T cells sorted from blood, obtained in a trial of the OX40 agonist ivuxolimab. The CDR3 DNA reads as TGTGCCACCAGCAGAGATCACTCGCGGGGTAATGAGCAGTTCTTC. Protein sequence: CATSRDHSRGNEQFF.